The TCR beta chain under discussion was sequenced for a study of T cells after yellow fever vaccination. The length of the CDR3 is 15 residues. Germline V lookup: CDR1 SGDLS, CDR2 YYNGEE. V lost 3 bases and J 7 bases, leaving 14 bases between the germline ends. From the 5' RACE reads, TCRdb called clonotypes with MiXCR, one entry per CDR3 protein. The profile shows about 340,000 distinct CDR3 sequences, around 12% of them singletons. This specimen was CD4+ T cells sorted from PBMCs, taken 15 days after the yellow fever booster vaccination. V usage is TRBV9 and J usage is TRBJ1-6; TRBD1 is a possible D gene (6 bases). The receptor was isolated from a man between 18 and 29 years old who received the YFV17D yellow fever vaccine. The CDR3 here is CASSARQERNSPLHF. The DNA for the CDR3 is TGTGCCAGCAGCGCCCGACAGGAGCGGAATTCACCCCTCCACTTT.